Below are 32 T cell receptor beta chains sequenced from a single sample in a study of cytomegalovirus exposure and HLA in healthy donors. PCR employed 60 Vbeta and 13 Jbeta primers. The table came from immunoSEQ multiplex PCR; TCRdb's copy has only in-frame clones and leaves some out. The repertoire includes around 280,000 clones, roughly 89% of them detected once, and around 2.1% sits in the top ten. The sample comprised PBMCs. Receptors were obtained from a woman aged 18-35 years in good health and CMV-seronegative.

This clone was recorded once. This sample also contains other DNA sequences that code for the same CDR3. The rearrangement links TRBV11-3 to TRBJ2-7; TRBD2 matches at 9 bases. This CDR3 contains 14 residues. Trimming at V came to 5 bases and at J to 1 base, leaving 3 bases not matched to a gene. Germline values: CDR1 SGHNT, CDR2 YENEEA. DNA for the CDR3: TGTGCCAGCAGCCCGACTAGCGGATCCTACGAGCAGTACTTC. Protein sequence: CASSPTSGSYEQYF.

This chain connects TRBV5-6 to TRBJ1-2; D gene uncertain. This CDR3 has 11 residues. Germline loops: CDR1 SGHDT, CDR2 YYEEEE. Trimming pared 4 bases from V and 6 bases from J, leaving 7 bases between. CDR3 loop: CASSVFDGYTF. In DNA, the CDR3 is TGTGCCAGCAGCGTATTTGATGGCTACACCTTC.

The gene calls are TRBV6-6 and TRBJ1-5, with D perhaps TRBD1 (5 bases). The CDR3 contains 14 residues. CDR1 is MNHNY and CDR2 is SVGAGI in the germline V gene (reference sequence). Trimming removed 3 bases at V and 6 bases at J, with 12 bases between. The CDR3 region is CASSYRGSSQPQHF. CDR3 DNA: TGTGCCAGCAGTTATAGGGGCTCGAGTCAGCCCCAGCATTTT.

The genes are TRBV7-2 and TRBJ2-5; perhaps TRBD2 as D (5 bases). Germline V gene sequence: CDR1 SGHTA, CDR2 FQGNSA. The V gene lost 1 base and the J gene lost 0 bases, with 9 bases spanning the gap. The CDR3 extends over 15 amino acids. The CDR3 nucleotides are TGTGCCAGCAGCTTAGTGAGAGGGTACCAAGAGACCCAGTACTTC. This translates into CASSLVRGYQETQYF.

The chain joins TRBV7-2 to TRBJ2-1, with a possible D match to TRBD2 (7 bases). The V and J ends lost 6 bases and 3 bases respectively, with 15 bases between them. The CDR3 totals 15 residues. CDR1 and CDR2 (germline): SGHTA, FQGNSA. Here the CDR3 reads CASSPSGGYYNEQFF. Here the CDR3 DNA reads TGTGCCAGCAGTCCATCGGGGGGCTACTACAATGAGCAGTTCTTC. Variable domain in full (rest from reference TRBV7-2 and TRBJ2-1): GAGVSQSPSNKVTEKGKDVELRCDPISGHTALYWYRQSLGQGLEFLIYFQGNSAPDKSGLPSDRFSAERTGGSVSTLTIQRTQQEDSAVYLCASSPSGGYYNEQFFGPGTRLTVL.

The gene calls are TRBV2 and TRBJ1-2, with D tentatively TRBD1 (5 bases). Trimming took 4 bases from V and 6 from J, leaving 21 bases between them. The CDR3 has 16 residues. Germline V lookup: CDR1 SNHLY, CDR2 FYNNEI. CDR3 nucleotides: TGTGCCAGCAGTGGGGACTCAACGCTTATAGACCATGGCTACACCTTC. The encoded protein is CASSGDSTLIDHGYTF.

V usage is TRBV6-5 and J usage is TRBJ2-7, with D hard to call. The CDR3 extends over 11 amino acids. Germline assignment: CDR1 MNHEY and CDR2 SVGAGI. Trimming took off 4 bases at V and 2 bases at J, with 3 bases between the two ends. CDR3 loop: CASSSTYEQYF. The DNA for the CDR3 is TGTGCCAGCAGTTCCACCTACGAGCAGTACTTC.

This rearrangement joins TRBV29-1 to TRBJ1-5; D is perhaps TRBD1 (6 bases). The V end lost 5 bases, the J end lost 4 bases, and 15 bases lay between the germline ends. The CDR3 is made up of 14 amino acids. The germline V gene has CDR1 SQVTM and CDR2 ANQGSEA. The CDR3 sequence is CSVSEGGTNQPQHF. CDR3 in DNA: TGCAGCGTTTCGGAGGGGGGGACAAATCAGCCCCAGCATTTT.

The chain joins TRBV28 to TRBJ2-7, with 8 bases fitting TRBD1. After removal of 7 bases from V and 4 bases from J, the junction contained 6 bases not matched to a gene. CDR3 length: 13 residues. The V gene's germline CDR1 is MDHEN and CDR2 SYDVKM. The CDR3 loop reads CASTSGQGYEQYF. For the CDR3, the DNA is TGTGCCAGCACCTCCGGACAGGGATACGAGCAGTACTTC.

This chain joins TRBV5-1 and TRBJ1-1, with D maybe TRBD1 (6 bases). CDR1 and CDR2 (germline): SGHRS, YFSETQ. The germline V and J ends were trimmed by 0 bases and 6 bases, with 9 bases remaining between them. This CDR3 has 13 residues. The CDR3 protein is CASSLATGSEAFF. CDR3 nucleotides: TGCGCCAGCAGCTTGGCCACAGGGTCTGAAGCTTTCTTT.

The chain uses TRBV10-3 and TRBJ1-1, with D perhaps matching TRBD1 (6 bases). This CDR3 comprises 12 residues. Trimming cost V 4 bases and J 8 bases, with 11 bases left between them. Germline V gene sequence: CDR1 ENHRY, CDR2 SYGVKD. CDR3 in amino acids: CAISVYGQEAFF. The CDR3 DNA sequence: TGTGCCATCAGTGTCTATGGACAGGAAGCTTTCTTT.

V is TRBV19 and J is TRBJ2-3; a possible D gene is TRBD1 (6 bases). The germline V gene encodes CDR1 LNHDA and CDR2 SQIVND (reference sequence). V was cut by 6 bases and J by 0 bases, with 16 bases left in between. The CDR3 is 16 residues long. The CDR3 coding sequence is TGTGCCAGTAGGTTCCAAGGGGGACCTAGCACAGATACGCAGTATTTT. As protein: CASRFQGGPSTDTQYF.

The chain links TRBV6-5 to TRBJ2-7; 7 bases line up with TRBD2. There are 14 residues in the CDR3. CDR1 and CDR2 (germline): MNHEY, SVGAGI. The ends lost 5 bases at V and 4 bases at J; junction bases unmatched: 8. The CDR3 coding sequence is TGTGCCAGCAGTACGCCGGGACTAACTTACGAGCAGTACTTC. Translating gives CASSTPGLTYEQYF.

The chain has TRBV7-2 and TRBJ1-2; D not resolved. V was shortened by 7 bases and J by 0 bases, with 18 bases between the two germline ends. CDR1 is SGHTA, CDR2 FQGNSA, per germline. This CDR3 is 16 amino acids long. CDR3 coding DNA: TGTGCCAGCACCTTCATCGGCGCGGGAGCTAACTATGGCTACACCTTC. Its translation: CASTFIGAGANYGYTF.

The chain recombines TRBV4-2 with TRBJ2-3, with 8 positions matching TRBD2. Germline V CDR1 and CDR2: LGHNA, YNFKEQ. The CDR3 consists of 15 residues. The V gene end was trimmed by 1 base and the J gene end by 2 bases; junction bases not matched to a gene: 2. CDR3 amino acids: CASSQGGGFTDTQYF. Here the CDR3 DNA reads TGTGCCAGCAGCCAAGGCGGGGGGTTCACAGATACGCAGTATTTT.

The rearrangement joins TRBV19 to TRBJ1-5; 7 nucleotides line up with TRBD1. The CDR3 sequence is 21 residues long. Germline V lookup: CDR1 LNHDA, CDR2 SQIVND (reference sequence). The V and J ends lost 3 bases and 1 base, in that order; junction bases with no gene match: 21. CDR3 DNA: TGTGCCAGTAGTATTAGAGAGGGTGGCCCCAGCGGGGGACAGAGCAATCAGCCCCAGCATTTT. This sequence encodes CASSIREGGPSGGQSNQPQHF.

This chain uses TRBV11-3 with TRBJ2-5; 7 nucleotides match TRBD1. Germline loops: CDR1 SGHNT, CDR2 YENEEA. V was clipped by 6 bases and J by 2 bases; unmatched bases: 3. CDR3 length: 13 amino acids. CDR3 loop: CASRRQGQETQYF. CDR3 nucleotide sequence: TGTGCCAGCAGGCGACAGGGTCAAGAGACCCAGTACTTC.

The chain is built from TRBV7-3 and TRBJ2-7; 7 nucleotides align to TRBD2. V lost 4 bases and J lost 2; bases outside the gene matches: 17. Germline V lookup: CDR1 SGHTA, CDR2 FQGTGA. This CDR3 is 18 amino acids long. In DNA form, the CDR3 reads TGTGCCAGCAGCTCGGGGAGGGTTTCGCTAGCGGAGCCCTACGAGCAGTACTTC. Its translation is CASSSGRVSLAEPYEQYF.

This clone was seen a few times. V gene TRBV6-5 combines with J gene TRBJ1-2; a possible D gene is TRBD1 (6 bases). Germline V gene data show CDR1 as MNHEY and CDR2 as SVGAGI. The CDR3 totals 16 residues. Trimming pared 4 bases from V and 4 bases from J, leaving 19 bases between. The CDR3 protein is CASSLSGTPHAYGYTF. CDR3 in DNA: TGTGCCAGCAGTTTATCCGGGACACCACACGCCTATGGCTACACCTTC.

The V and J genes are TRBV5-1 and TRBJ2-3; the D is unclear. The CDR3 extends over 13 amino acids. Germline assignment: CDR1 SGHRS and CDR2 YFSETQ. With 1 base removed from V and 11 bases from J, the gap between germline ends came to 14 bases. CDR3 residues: CASSLLPGARQYF. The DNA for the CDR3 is TGCGCCAGCAGCTTGTTGCCCGGAGCCCGGCAGTATTTT.

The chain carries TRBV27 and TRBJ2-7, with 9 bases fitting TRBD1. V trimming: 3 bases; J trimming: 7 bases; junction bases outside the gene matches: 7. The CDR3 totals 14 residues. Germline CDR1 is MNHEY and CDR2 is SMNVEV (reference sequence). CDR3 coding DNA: TGTGCCAGCAGTTTCGTACAGGGGGCGGGGGAGCAGTACTTC. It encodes CASSFVQGAGEQYF.

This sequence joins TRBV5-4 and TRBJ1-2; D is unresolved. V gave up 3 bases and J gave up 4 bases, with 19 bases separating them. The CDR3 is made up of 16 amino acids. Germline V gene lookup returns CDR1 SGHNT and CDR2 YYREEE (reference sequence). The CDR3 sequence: CASSWPLGREGYGYTF. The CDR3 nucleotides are TGTGCCAGCAGCTGGCCCCTCGGGCGGGAGGGCTATGGCTACACCTTC. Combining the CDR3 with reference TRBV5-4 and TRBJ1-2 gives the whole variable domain ETGVTQSPTHLIKTRGQQVTLRCSSQSGHNTVSWYQQALGQGPQFIFQYYREEENGRGNFPPRFSGLQFPNYSSELNVNALELDDSALYLCASSWPLGREGYGYTFGSGTRLTVV.

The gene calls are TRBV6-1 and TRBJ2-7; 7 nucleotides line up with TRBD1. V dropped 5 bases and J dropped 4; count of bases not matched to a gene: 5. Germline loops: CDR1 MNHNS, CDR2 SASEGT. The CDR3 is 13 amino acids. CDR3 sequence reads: CASSLNRGYEQYF. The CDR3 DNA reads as TGTGCCAGCAGTTTGAACAGGGGATACGAGCAGTACTTC.

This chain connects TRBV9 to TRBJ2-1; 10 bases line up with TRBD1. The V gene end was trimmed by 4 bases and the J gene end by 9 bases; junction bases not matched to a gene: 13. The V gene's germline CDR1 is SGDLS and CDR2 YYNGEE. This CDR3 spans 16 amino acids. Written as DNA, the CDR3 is TGTGCCAGCAGCCCCACCCCCGGGACAGGGGTCGGTGAGCAGTTCTTC. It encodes CASSPTPGTGVGEQFF.

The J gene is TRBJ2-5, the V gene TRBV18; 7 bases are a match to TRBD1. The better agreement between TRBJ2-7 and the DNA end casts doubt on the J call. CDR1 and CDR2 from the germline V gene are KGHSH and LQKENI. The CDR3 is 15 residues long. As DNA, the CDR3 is TGTGCCAGCTCGGAAGGACAGGAACCTCTCTACGAGCAGTACTTC. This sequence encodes CASSEGQEPLYEQYF.

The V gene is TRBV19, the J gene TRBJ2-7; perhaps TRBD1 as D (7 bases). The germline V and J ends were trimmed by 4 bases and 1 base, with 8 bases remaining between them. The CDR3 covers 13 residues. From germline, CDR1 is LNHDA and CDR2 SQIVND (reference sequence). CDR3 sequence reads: CASSTGGSYEQYF. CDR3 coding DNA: TGTGCCAGTAGTACAGGGGGGTCCTACGAGCAGTACTTC.

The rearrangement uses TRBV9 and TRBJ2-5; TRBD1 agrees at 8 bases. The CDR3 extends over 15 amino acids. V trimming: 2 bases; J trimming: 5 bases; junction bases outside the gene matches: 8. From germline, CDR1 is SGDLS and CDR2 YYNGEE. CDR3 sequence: CASSVQGASRETQYF. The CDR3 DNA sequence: TGTGCCAGCAGCGTCCAGGGGGCTAGTAGGGAGACCCAGTACTTC.

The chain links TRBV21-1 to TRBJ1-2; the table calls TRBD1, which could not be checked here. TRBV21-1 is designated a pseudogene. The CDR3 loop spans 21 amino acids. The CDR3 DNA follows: TGTGCCAGCAGCAAAGGTCGGGGCGACAGGGGATCGGGATGGGAGGAATATGGCTACACCTTC. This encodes CASSKGRGDRGSGWEEYGYTF.

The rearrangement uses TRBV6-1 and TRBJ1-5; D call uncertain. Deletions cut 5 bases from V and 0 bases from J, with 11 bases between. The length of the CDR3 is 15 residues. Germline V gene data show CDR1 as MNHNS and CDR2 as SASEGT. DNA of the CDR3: TGTGCCAGCAGTTCGGGGTTTATTAGCAATCAGCCCCAGCATTTT. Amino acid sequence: CASSSGFISNQPQHF.

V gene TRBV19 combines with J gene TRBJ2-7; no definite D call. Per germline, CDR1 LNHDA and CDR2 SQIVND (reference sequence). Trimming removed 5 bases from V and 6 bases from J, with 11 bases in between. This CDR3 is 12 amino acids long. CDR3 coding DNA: TGTGCCAGTAGTGGATCAGGATCCGAGCAGTACTTC. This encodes CASSGSGSEQYF.

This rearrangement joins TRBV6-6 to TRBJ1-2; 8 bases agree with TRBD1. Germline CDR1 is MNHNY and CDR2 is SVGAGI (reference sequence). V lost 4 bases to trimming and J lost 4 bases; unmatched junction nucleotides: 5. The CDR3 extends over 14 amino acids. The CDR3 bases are TGTGCCAGCAGTTCCCCCGGGACAGGCTATGGCTACACCTTC. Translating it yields CASSSPGTGYGYTF.

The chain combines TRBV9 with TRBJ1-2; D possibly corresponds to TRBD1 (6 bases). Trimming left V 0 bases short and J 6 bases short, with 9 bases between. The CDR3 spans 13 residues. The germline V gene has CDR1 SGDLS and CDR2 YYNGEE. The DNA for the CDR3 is TGTGCCAGCAGCGTAGTATCAGGGGATGGCTACACCTTC. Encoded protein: CASSVVSGDGYTF.